The clone carrying this TCR beta chain was seen a handful of times. The antigen remains unidentified. TCRdb analysed the 5' RACE reads with MiXCR anew, one entry per CDR3 protein. The repertoire consists of hundreds of thousands of distinct CDR3 sequences, with under 25% occurring once and the leading ten covering around 15%. The data stem from a study of T cells after yellow fever vaccination. Study-wide background: The fractions with low cell numbers were processed using SMART-Seq v4 Ultra Low Input.

General study results and limits: The secondary response showed a weaker magnitude and a faster peak, day 5 versus 15. Abundant clonotypes from the bulk population could get into FACS-sorted repertoires as contaminants. Some clonotypes were seen in both the CD4 and the CD8 compartments. These made up a small share and likely arose from convergent recombination.

Trimming removed 4 bases at V and 8 bases at J, with 15 bases between. The germline gives CDR1 SGHKS, CDR2 YYEKEE (reference sequence). The length of the CDR3 is 13 residues. The sample was PBMCs, taken 15 days after the yellow fever booster vaccination. This receptor was taken from a man in his thirties or forties who received the YFV17D yellow fever vaccine. The genes are TRBV5-5 and TRBJ1-1, with D maybe TRBD1 (5 bases). CDR3 DNA sequence: TGTGCCAGCAGCACGGGGACGGGGGAAGAAGCTTTCTTT. Translation: CASSTGTGEEAFF. Filled out from reference TRBV5-5 and TRBJ1-1, the complete variable domain reads DAGVTQSPTHLIKTRGQQVTLRCSPISGHKSVSWYQQVLGQGPQFIFQYYEKEERGRGNFPDRFSARQFPNYSSELNVNALLLGDSALYLCASSTGTGEEAFFGQGTRLTVV.